Below, 17 T cell receptor beta chains from the same sample are listed, as sequenced in a study of cytomegalovirus exposure and HLA in healthy donors. Both 60 Vbeta primers and 13 Jbeta primers went into the PCR. The table came from immunoSEQ multiplex PCR; TCRdb's copy has only in-frame clones and leaves some out. This table has 130,000 to 150,000 clones, roughly four fifths appearing once. Material: PBMCs. The source of these receptors is a woman in her fifties or sixties in good health and CMV-seronegative.

The rearrangement uses TRBV13 and TRBJ2-3; D unresolved. The ends were cut back, 5 bases at V and 3 bases at J, with 15 bases in the middle. This CDR3 is 15 amino acids long. Germline-derived CDR1 and CDR2 are PRHDT and FYEKMQ (reference sequence). CDR3 amino acids: CASSPPTEQTDTQYF. The CDR3 DNA is TGTGCCAGCAGCCCCCCGACTGAGCAGACAGATACGCAGTATTTT.

The V and J genes are TRBV7-8 and TRBJ1-1; 7 positions agree with TRBD1. Germline CDR1 SGHVS, CDR2 FQNEAQ. The CDR3 is made up of 16 amino acids. V lost 1 base and J lost 2; bases outside the gene matches: 7. The CDR3 sequence: CASSLVGDRTNTEAFF. As DNA, the CDR3 is TGTGCCAGCAGCTTAGTGGGGGACAGAACCAACACTGAAGCTTTCTTT.

This rearrangement joins TRBV5-1 to TRBJ1-6, with 7 bases fitting TRBD1. The CDR3 has 15 amino acids. The V gene end was trimmed by 0 bases and the J gene end by 10 bases; junction bases not matched to a gene: 7. Germline V gene data show CDR1 as SGHRS and CDR2 as YFSETQ. This CDR3 reads CASSLGTGFQSPLHF. The CDR3 DNA reads TGCGCCAGCAGCTTGGGGACAGGTTTTCAATCACCCCTCCACTTT.

This clone was detected once. The rearrangement links TRBV5-1 to TRBJ2-2; TRBD2 matches at 8 bases. Germline V gene sequence: CDR1 SGHRS, CDR2 YFSETQ. The CDR3 consists of 17 residues. The junction had 9 bases not matched to a gene; V was cut back by 1 base and J by 4 bases. The CDR3 loop reads CASSLIRGGIGTGELFF. In DNA form, the CDR3 reads TGCGCCAGCAGCTTGATTCGGGGGGGCATAGGCACCGGGGAGCTGTTTTTT. Complete variable domain (other parts from reference TRBV5-1 and TRBJ2-2): KAGVTQTPRYLIKTRGQQVTLSCSPISGHRSVSWYQQTPGQGLQFLFEYFSETQRNKGNFPGRFSGRQFSNSRSEMNVSTLELGDSALYLCASSLIRGGIGTGELFFGEGSRLTVL.

V is TRBV7-5 and J is TRBJ2-7; the table's D call, TRBD1, was not checked against the DNA. TRBV7-5 is reported as a pseudogene. The CDR3 consists of 13 residues. In DNA form, the CDR3 reads TGTGCCAGCAGCTTATCCCAGGCCTACGAGCAGTACTTC. The encoded protein is CASSLSQAYEQYF.

This chain joins TRBV6-6 and TRBJ1-4, with 10 bases fitting TRBD1. Germline assignment: CDR1 MNHNY and CDR2 SVGAGI (reference sequence). V trimming: 6 bases; J trimming: 5 bases; junction bases outside the gene matches: 9. CDR3 length: 16 amino acids. The CDR3 sequence: CASSPRDRGPNEKLFF. CDR3 in DNA: TGTGCCAGCAGCCCCCGGGACAGGGGTCCGAATGAAAAACTGTTTTTT.

CDR3 bases: TGTGCCAGCAGTGAAGTGGGCGGGAGCTCCTACGAGCAGTACTTC. Amino acid sequence: CASSEVGGSSYEQYF. The chain couples TRBV6-1 to TRBJ2-7; 7 bases agree with TRBD2. The germline CDR1 and CDR2 sequences are MNHNS and SASEGT. The CDR3 sequence is 15 residues long. Unmatched junction bases numbered 3, after V lost 1 base and J lost 0 bases.

This clone has a handful of counts. The chain joins TRBV9 to TRBJ1-1; D call uncertain. CDR1 and CDR2 (germline): SGDLS, YYNGEE. The CDR3 runs to 15 residues. Deletions cut 0 bases from V and 3 bases from J, with 12 bases between. CDR3 in DNA: TGTGCCAGCAGCGTAGCTACTGGGAGGGACACTGAAGCTTTCTTT. Protein: CASSVATGRDTEAFF. Combining the CDR3 with reference TRBV9 and TRBJ1-1 gives the whole variable domain DSGVTQTPKHLITATGQRVTLRCSPRSGDLSVYWYQQSLDQGLQFLIQYYNGEERAKGNILERFSAQQFPDLHSELNLSSLELGDSALYFCASSVATGRDTEAFFGQGTRLTVV.

The CDR3 bases are TGTGCCAGCACCCCACAGGGGGCAGGGCAGCCCCAGCATTTT. It yields the protein CASTPQGAGQPQHF. The chain joins TRBV7-8 to TRBJ1-5; 9 bases fit TRBD1. After removal of 7 bases from V and 7 bases from J, the junction contained 8 bases not matched to a gene. This CDR3 is 14 amino acids long. Germline CDR1 reads SGHVS; CDR2 reads FQNEAQ.

This rearrangement joins TRBV6-5 to TRBJ1-4; weak D call: TRBD1 (5 bases). The CDR3 has 14 amino acids. Germline CDR1 MNHEY, CDR2 SVGAGI. V was shortened by 5 bases and J by 11 bases, with 18 bases between the two germline ends. CDR3 protein: CASSGRARGWKLFF. The CDR3 nucleotides are TGTGCCAGCAGTGGAAGGGCCCGGGGGTGGAAACTGTTTTTT.

The chain uses TRBV30 and TRBJ1-2; 7 bases fit TRBD1. V gave up 2 bases and J gave up 4 bases; unmatched junction bases: 7. This CDR3 contains 14 residues. In germline, CDR1 is GTSNPN, CDR2 SVGIG (reference sequence). CDR3 protein: CAWSRTGSRYGYTF. For the CDR3, the DNA is TGTGCCTGGAGTCGGACAGGATCGCGCTATGGCTACACCTTC.

This chain uses TRBV19 with TRBJ2-3, with 10 nucleotides matching TRBD1. The CDR3 is made up of 15 amino acids. CDR1 LNHDA and CDR2 SQIVND come from the germline V gene (reference sequence). Trimming removed 5 bases from V and 2 bases from J; junction bases left unmatched: 4. As DNA, the CDR3 is TGTGCCAGTAGTCTGGGACAGGGGACCACAGATACGCAGTATTTT. It translates to CASSLGQGTTDTQYF.

The genes are TRBV5-4 and TRBJ2-2; 7 nucleotides align to TRBD1. CDR1 SGHNT and CDR2 YYREEE come from the germline V gene (reference sequence). The V and J ends lost 5 bases and 4 bases, in that order; junction bases with no gene match: 5. This CDR3 comprises 14 residues. In DNA form, the CDR3 reads TGTGCCAGCAGGGTACAGGGGTCCACCGGGGAGCTGTTTTTT. It yields the protein CASRVQGSTGELFF. Full variable domain (remainder filled in from reference TRBV5-4 and TRBJ2-2): ETGVTQSPTHLIKTRGQQVTLRCSSQSGHNTVSWYQQALGQGPQFIFQYYREEENGRGNFPPRFSGLQFPNYSSELNVNALELDDSALYLCASRVQGSTGELFFGEGSRLTVL.

This sequence joins TRBV7-2 and TRBJ2-5; 8 bases match TRBD1. The CDR3 contains 14 residues. Germline trimming cut 6 bases from V and 3 bases from J; bases unmatched to any gene: 6. The V gene's germline CDR1 is SGHTA and CDR2 FQGNSA. The CDR3 protein is CASRTGVGEETQYF. CDR3 sequence (DNA): TGTGCCAGCAGGACAGGGGTGGGGGAAGAGACCCAGTACTTC. Using reference TRBV7-2 and TRBJ2-5 for the parts outside the CDR3, the full variable domain is GAGVSQSPSNKVTEKGKDVELRCDPISGHTALYWYRQSLGQGLEFLIYFQGNSAPDKSGLPSDRFSAERTGGSVSTLTIQRTQQEDSAVYLCASRTGVGEETQYFGPGTRLLVL.

The genes are TRBV5-1 and TRBJ2-5, with 14 nucleotides matching TRBD2. CDR3 size: 19 residues. The germline V gene has CDR1 SGHRS and CDR2 YFSETQ. Unmatched junction bases numbered 16, after V lost 4 bases and J lost 5 bases. CDR3 amino acids: CASSPGLAGDFGIRETQYF. In nucleotides, the CDR3 is TGCGCCAGCAGCCCGGGACTAGCGGGGGATTTTGGTATTCGGGAGACCCAGTACTTC.

This clone came up a few times. V is TRBV28 and J is TRBJ1-2, with 7 bases identical to TRBD1. The CDR3 consists of 14 residues. The V segment lost 7 bases and the J segment 4 bases; nucleotides outside the gene matches: 9. Germline V gene lookup returns CDR1 MDHEN and CDR2 SYDVKM. In DNA form, the CDR3 reads TGTGCCAGCACGGTCTCAGGGGGAGGCTATGGCTACACCTTC. Residues: CASTVSGGGYGYTF.

The sample holds a few counts of this clone. The V gene is TRBV11-3, the J gene TRBJ2-1, with D perhaps TRBD1 (5 bases). Germline CDR1 reads SGHNT; CDR2 reads YENEEA. The CDR3 covers 15 residues. The germline V and J ends were trimmed by 4 bases and 6 bases, with 16 bases remaining between them. The CDR3 protein is CASSSMSRAGNEQFF. The CDR3 bases are TGTGCCAGCAGCTCCATGTCCAGGGCCGGCAATGAGCAGTTCTTC.